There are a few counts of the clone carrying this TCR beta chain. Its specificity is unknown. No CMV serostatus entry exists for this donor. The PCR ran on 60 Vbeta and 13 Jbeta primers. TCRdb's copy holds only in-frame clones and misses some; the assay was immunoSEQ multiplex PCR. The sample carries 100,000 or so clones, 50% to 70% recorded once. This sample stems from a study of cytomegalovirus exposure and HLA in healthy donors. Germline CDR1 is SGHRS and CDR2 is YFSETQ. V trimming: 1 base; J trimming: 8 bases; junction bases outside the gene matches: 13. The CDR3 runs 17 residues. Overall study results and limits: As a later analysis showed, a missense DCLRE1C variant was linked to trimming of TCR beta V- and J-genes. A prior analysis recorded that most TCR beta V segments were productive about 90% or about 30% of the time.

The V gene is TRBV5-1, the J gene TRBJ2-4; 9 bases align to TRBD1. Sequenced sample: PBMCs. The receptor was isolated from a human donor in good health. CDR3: CASSLIPSGTGFDIQYF. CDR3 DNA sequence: TGCGCCAGCAGCTTGATACCATCCGGGACAGGGTTTGACATTCAGTACTTC.